The clone carrying this T cell receptor (beta chain) was observed a few times. No antigen is known for it. TCR beta CDR3 region amplification was performed from RNA transcripts. The study used the HTBI primer set for a first-round RT-PCR of the TCR CDR3. MiXCR was run by TCRdb on the multiplex PCR reads, yielding one entry per CDR3 protein. The data contain about 200,000 distinct CDR3 sequences, approximately 16% of them singletons. The data were obtained in a study of T cells in Graves' hyperthyroidism and ophthalmopathy. Study at large: At initial diagnosis, before any treatment had begun, peripheral blood was obtained. Study results and limitations: Most thyroid clonotypes with frequency above 0.001 were detected in blood.

Each 10 ml fresh peripheral blood draw supplied the PBMCs. The germline CDR1 and CDR2 sequences are MGHRA and YSYEKL. V was cut by 1 base and J by 4 bases, with 7 bases left in between. The CDR3 contains 13 residues. V gene TRBV4-1 combines with J gene TRBJ2-5; D assignment may be TRBD1 or TRBD2 (5 bases each). This clonotype originated in a woman in her fifties or sixties with Graves' hyperthyroidism. The specimen sequenced was blood. The DNA for the CDR3 is TGCGCCAGCAGCCAAGGTGGGGGAGAGACCCAGTACTTC. Its protein is CASSQGGGETQYF.